This T cell receptor (beta chain) was obtained from a study of cytomegalovirus exposure and HLA in healthy donors (dated by TCRdb to 2016 to 2017). Some background on the complete study: A later analysis indicated that the 120 or so validation repertoires were generated on the platform also employed for the 700 or so repertoires of the first cohort. The study aimed to test whether signatures of past pathogen exposure could be identified by cataloging public T cell receptors. Besides the first cohort of around 700 subjects, a separate validation cohort made up of some 110 different subjects was used. To predict cytomegalovirus infection status, the study brought together high-throughput TCR immunosequencing, statistical association of individual TCRs with disease status, and machine learning.

V trim: 4 bases; J trim: 2 bases; unmatched bases: 5. The germline V gene yields SQVTM for CDR1 and ANQGSEA for CDR2. From the cysteine through the phenylalanine, the CDR3 covers 14 amino acids. Kept here is only the CDR3 DNA, which spans 42 bases and is read in frame from base 1. General conclusions and limits of the study: The classifier was reported to diagnose cytomegalovirus status with high specificity and sensitivity in both the original cohort and the validation cohort. The study gave a list of 150 to 200 TCR beta chains associated with cytomegalovirus. The authors suggested that the approach could potentially be extended to other disease states and immunological phenotypes. Across donors, most TCR sequences were observed very rarely, whereas some public TCRs were present in many individuals. A later analysis found that TCRs clustered in the first cohort also tended to co-occur in the roughly 120 validation repertoires, with 94% of cluster scores above 0. A few of the identified cytomegalovirus-associated TCR beta chains were confirmed in vitro to be specific for cytomegalovirus antigens. All 120 or so repertoires were used to score co-occurrence in the validation cohort in a later analysis, because that analysis had no HLA typing for the cohort.

The table lists this clone with a few counts. Its antigen is unknown. Base qualities are missing; no much larger clone stands one base away. Donors formed part of the validation cohort, which comprised fewer than 150 subjects and was distinct from the first cohort of 550 to 850 subjects. Library construction relied on the immunoSEQ multiplex PCR assay. Under the source paper's analysis protocol: A statistical classification framework was built to diagnose cytomegalovirus status from the catalog of TCR beta chain sequences. Held by TCRdb, this immuneACCESS table contains in-frame sequences only and omits some clones. Under half of the omission traces to an unresolved V gene where checked; the cause of the rest is unknown. V, J and clone size derive from that table, while D and trimming were established from the DNA sequence. Here the sample has roughly 100,000 clones; approximately 94% occur a single time. The ten top clones hold roughly 0.9% of the sample.

This sequence uses TRBV29-1 and TRBJ2-7, with 10 junctional bases fitting TRBD1. Source material: PBMCs. The receptor was isolated from a woman aged 18-29 years in good health and CMV-seronegative. CDR3 reads: CSVVGTGAAYEQYF. The bases read TGCAGCGTTGTAGGGACAGGGGCGGCCTACGAGCAGTACTTC.